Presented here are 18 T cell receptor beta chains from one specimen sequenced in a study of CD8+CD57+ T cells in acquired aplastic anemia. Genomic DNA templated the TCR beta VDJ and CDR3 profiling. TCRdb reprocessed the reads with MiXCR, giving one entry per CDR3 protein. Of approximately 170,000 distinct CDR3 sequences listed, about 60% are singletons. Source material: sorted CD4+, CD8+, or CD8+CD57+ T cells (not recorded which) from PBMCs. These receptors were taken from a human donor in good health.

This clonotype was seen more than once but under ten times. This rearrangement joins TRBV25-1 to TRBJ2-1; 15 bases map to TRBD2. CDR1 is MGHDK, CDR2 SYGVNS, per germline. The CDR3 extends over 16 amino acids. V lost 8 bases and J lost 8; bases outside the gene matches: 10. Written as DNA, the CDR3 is TGTGCCAGCGGAGGACTAGCGGGAGGGCCGACGGATGAGCAGTTCTTC. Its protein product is CASGGLAGGPTDEQFF.

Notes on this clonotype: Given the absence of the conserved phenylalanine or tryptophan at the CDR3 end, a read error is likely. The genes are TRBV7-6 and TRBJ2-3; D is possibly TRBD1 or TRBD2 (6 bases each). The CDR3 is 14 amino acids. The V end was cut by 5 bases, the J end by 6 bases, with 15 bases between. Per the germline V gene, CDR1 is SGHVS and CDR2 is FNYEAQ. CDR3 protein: CASSPYREVDTQYL. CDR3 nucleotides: TGTGCCAGCAGCCCATACAGGGAGGTGGATACGCAGTATCTT.

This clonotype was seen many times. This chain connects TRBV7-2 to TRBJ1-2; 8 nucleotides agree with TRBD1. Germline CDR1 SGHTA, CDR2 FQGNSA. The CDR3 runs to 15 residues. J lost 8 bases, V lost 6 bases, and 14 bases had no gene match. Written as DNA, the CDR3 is TGTGCCAGCAGACTTAAAGGACAGGGTCTTCTCGGCTACACCTTC. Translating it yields CASRLKGQGLLGYTF.

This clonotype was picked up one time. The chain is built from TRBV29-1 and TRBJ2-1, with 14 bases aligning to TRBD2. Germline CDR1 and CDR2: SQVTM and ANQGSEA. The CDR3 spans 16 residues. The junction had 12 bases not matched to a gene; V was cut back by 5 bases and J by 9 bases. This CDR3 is CSVMTSGGAGGIEQFF. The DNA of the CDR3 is TGCAGCGTTATGACTAGCGGGGGGGCGGGGGGCATTGAGCAGTTCTTC.

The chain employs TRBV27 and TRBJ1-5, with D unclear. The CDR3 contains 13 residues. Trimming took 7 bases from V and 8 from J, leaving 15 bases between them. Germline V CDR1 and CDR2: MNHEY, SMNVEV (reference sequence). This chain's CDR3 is CASTPSPGKPQHF. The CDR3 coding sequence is TGTGCCAGCACCCCCAGTCCGGGGAAGCCCCAGCATTTT.

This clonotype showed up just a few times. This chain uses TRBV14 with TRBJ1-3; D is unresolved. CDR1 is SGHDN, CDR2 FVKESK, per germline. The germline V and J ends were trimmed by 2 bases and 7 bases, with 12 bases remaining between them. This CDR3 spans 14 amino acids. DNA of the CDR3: TGTGCCAGCAGCCAATTCAACGAGGAGAACACCATATATTTT. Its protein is CASSQFNEENTIYF.

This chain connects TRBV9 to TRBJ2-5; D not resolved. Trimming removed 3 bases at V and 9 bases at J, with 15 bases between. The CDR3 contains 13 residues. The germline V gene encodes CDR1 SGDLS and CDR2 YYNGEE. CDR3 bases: TGTGCCAGCAGCGGGGGTGATCACGAGGCCCAGTACTTC. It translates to CASSGGDHEAQYF.

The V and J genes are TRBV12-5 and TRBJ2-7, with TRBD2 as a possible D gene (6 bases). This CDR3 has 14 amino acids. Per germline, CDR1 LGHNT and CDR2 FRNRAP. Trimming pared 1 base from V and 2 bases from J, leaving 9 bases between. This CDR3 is CASGLAGGTYEQYF. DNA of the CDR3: TGTGCTAGTGGTTTGGCCGGCGGGACCTACGAGCAGTACTTC.

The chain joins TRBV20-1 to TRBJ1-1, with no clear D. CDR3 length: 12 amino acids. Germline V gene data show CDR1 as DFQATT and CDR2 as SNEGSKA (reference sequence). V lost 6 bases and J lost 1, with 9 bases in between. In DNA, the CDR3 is TGCAGTGCCTCCCCAACGAACACTGAAGCTTTCTTT. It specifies CSASPTNTEAFF.

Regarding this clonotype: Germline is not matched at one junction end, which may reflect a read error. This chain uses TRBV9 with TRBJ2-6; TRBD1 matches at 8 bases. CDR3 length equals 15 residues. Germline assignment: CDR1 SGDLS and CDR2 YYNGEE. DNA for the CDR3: TGTGCCAGCAGCATGACAGGGGCTGGGGCCAACGTCCTGTCTTTC. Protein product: CASSMTGAGANVLSF.

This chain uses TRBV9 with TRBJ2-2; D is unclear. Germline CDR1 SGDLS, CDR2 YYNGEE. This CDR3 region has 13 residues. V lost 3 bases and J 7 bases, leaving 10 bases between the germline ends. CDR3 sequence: CASSALPSGELFF. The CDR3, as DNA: TGTGCCAGCAGCGCCCTACCAAGCGGGGAGCTGTTTTTT.

CDR3 residues: CATSRGRDETQYF. Here the CDR3 DNA reads TGTGCCACCAGCAGGGGGAGGGACGAGACCCAGTACTTC. The chain uses TRBV15 and TRBJ2-5; 7 bases are shared with TRBD2. Germline V gene lookup returns CDR1 LNHNV and CDR2 YYDKDF (reference sequence). After removal of 3 bases from V and 5 bases from J, the junction contained 3 bases not matched to a gene. The CDR3 contains 13 residues.

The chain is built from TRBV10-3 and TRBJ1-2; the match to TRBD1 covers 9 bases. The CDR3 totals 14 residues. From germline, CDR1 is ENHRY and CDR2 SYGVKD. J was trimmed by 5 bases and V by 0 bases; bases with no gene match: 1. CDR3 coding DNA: TGTGCCATCAGTGAGTCTGGGACAGGGTATGGCTACACCTTC. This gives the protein CAISESGTGYGYTF.

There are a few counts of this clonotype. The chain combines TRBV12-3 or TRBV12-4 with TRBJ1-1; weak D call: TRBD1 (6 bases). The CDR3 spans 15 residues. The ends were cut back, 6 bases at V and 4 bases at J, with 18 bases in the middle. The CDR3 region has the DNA TGTGCCAGCAGCCCGATTAGAACAGGGAGCACTGAAGCTTTCTTT. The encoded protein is CASSPIRTGSTEAFF.

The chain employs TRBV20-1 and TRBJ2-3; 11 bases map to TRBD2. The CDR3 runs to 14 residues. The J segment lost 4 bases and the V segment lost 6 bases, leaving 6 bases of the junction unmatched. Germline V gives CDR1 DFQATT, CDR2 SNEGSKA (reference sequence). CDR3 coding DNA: TGCAGTGCGCTAGCGGGGGGATCCCCAGATACGCAGTATTTT. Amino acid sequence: CSALAGGSPDTQYF.

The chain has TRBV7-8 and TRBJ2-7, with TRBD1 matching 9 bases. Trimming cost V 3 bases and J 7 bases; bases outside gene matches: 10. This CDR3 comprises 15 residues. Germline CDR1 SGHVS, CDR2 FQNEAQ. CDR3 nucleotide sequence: TGTGCCAGCAGCTTCCGGGACAGGGCCTTGAGGGAGCAGTACTTC. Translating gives CASSFRDRALREQYF. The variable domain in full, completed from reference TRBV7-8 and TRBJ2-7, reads GAGVSQSPRYKVAKRGQDVALRCDPISGHVSLFWYQQALGQGPEFLTYFQNEAQLDKSGLPSDRFFAERPEGSVSTLKIQRTQQEDSAVYLCASSFRDRALREQYFGPGTRLTVT.

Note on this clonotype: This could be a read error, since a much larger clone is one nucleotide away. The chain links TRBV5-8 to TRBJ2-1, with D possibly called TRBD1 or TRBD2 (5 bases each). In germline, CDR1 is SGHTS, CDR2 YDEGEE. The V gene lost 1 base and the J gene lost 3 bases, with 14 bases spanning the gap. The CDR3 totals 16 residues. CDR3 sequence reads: CASSLFVGGHYNEQFF. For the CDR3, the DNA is TGTGCCAGCAGCTTGTTTGTCGGAGGACACTACAATGAGCAGTTCTTC.

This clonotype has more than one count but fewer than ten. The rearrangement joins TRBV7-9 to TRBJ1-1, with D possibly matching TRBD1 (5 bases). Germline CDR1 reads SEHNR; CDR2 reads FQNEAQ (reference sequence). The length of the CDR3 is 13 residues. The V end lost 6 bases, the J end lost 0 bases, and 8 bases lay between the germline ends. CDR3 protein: CASSLTVNTEAFF. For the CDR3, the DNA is TGTGCCAGCAGTTTGACAGTGAACACTGAAGCTTTCTTT.